This TCR beta chain was sequenced during a study of T cell responses to AZD1222 COVID-19 vaccine. Measured with immunoSEQ multiplex PCR; TCRdb has only the in-frame clones, and not every one. The sample yields about 86,000 clones, more than 90% seen once. From germline, CDR1 is SGHNT and CDR2 YYREEE (reference sequence). Trimming pared 4 bases from V and 0 bases from J, leaving 11 bases between. The CDR3 length is 15 residues. Specimen: peripheral blood, collected on day 0 of AZD1222 vaccination. This TCR came from an adult in good health. The rearrangement joins TRBV5-4 to TRBJ1-3, with D possibly being TRBD1 (6 bases). The CDR3 DNA is TGTGCCAGCAGCCCGGACAGAAACTCTGGAAACACCATATATTTT. This gives the protein CASSPDRNSGNTIYF. The full variable domain, with the rest looked up from reference TRBV5-4 and TRBJ1-3, is ETGVTQSPTHLIKTRGQQVTLRCSSQSGHNTVSWYQQALGQGPQFIFQYYREEENGRGNFPPRFSGLQFPNYSSELNVNALELDDSALYLCASSPDRNSGNTIYFGEGSWLTVV.